These T cell receptor beta chains were read from a single sample in a study of radiotherapy plus CTLA-4 blockade in lung cancer. Libraries were prepared by immunoSEQ multiplex PCR; TCRdb keeps only in-frame clonotypes and omits some of them. The data contain about 97,000 clones, roughly 74% of them singletons. This specimen was peripheral blood, taken from a patient treated with radiotherapy plus ipilimumab. All receptors derive from a human donor with non-small cell lung cancer who had a partial response to radiotherapy plus ipilimumab. Some clones in this sample may be carry-over from other donors' samples. The CDR3 runs from the conserved cysteine through the conserved F or W. A D gene is named only where the DNA matches it firmly. Only some rows state a clone size, as once, few, many or a class for expanded clones.

>NA|TRBV5-4|NA|TRBJ1-2
CASSLDPHRGRYGYTF
TGTGCCAGCAGCTTAGACCCTCACCGGGGGAGGTATGGCTACACCTTC
>NA|TRBV10-3|once|TRBJ2-1
CAISERGYNEQFF
TGTGCCATCAGTGAAAGAGGCTACAATGAGCAGTTCTTC
>TRBD1|TRBV11-2|once|TRBJ2-7
CASSVPGQGVEQYF
TGTGCCAGCAGCGTACCGGGACAGGGGGTTGAGCAGTACTTC
>TRBD1|TRBV7-2|NA|TRBJ1-2
CASSPRTGGHGYTF
TGTGCCAGCAGCCCCCGGACAGGGGGCCATGGCTACACCTTC
>NA|TRBV5-8|few|TRBJ1-4
CASRQRGYEKLFF
TGTGCCAGCAGACAGCGAGGGTATGAAAAACTGTTTTTT
>NA|TRBV2|NA|TRBJ2-7
CASRVTEIEQYF
TGTGCCAGCAGGGTGACAGAAATAGAGCAGTACTTC
>TRBD2|TRBV29-1|NA|TRBJ2-1
CSAKGLAVYNEQFF
TGCAGCGCCAAGGGACTAGCGGTTTACAATGAGCAGTTCTTC
>NA|TRBV6-4|few|TRBJ1-5
CASSPYYRDGQPQHF
TGTGCCAGCAGCCCCTACTACAGGGATGGGCAGCCCCAGCATTTT
>TRBD2|TRBV4-1|few|TRBJ2-1
CASSQRLAGYNEQFF
TGCGCCAGCAGCCAAAGACTAGCGGGATACAATGAGCAGTTCTTC
>TRBD1|TRBV6-1|NA|TRBJ2-5
CASSGGGTGGETQYF
TGTGCCAGCAGTGGGGGCGGGACAGGGGGAGAGACCCAGTACTTC
>TRBD1|TRBV19|NA|TRBJ1-4
CASSIETRGGGEKLFF
TGTGCCAGTAGTATAGAAACCCGAGGGGGCGGTGAAAAACTGTTTTTT
>TRBD2|TRBV4-1|NA|TRBJ2-3
CASSQAGTSGIDTQYF
TGCGCCAGCAGCCAAGCCGGGACTAGCGGGATTGATACGCAGTATTTT
>NA|TRBV7-2|few|TRBJ1-6
CASRGGVGNSPLHF
TGTGCCAGCAGGGGGGGGGTTGGGAATTCACCCCTCCACTTT
>NA|TRBV7-3|NA|TRBJ2-1
CASSLNGRGRTGVANEQFF
TGTGCCAGCAGCTTAAACGGGAGGGGCAGGACAGGGGTCGCCAATGAGCAGTTCTTC
>TRBD2|TRBV5-1|NA|TRBJ2-1
CASSPTSGSYNEQFF
TGCGCCAGCAGCCCCACTAGCGGGTCCTACAATGAGCAGTTCTTC
>NA|TRBV9|NA|TRBJ1-2
CASNAGANYGYTF
TGTGCCAGCAACGCAGGGGCTAACTATGGCTACACCTTC
>NA|TRBV28|once|TRBJ2-3
CASSSPSPGINTQYF
TGTGCCAGCAGTTCCCCCTCCCCCGGGATAAATACGCAGTATTTT
>NA|TRBV20-1|NA|TRBJ2-7
CSAREGLEQYF
TGCAGTGCTAGGGAGGGGCTGGAGCAGTACTTC
>NA|TRBV11-3|NA|TRBJ1-1
CASSLGPGGEAFF
TGTGCCAGCAGCTTAGGGCCCGGGGGGGAAGCTTTCTTT
>NA|TRBV5-1|NA|TRBJ2-3
CASSEPLSSTDTQYF
TGCGCCAGCAGCGAACCCCTGAGCAGCACAGATACGCAGTATTTT
>NA|TRBV18|NA|TRBJ1-4
CASSPSGFNEKLFF
TGTGCCAGCTCACCCTCAGGCTTTAATGAAAAACTGTTTTTT
>TRBD1|TRBV19|NA|TRBJ1-5
CASSRDRAGNQPQHF
TGTGCCAGTAGTAGAGACAGGGCGGGAAATCAGCCCCAGCATTTT
>NA|TRBV19|few|TRBJ1-5
CASINVQGASNQPQHF
TGTGCCAGTATAAACGTCCAAGGGGCTAGCAATCAGCCCCAGCATTTT
>NA|TRBV29-1|few|TRBJ2-3
CSVQGTDTQYF
TGCAGCGTCCAGGGCACAGATACGCAGTATTTT
>TRBD1|TRBV18|NA|TRBJ2-5
CASSPLKGGEETQYF
TGTGCCAGCTCACCACTGAAAGGGGGCGAGGAGACCCAGTACTTC